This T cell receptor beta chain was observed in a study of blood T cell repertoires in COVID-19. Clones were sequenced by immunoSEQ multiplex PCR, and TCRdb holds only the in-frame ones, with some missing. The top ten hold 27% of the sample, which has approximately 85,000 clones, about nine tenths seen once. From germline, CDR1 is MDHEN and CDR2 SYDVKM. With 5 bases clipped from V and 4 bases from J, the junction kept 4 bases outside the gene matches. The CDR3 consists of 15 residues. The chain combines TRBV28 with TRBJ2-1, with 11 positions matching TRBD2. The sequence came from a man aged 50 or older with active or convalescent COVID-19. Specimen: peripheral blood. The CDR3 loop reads CASSPTSGGYNEQFF. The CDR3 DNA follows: TGTGCCAGCAGTCCCACTAGCGGGGGATACAATGAGCAGTTCTTC.